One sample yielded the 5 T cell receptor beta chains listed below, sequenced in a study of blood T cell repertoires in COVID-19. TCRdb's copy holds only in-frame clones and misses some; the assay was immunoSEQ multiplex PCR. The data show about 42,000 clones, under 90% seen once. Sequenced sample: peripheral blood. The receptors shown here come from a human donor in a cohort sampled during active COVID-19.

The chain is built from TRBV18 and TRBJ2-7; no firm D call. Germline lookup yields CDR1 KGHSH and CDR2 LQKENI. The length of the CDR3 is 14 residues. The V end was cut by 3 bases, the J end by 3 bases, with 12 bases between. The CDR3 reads CASSPQSKSYEQYV. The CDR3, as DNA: TGTGCCAGCTCACCGCAATCAAAGAGCTACGAGCAGTACGTC.

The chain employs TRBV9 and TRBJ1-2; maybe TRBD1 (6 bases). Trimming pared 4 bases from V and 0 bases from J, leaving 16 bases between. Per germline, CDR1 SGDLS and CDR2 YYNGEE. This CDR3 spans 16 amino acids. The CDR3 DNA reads TGTGCCAGCAGCTCCCACGGGACACCTACTAACTATGGCTACACCTTC. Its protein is CASSSHGTPTNYGYTF.

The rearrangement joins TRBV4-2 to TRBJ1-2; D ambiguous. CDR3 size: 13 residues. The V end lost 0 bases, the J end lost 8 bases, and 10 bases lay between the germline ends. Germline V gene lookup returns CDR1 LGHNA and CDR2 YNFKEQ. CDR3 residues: CASSQDSGYGYTF. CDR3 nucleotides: TGTGCCAGCAGCCAAGATTCCGGGTACGGCTACACCTTC.

Here the CDR3 DNA reads TGTGCCAGCAGTCCCCAGAGGGATACGCAGTATTTT. This codes for CASSPQRDTQYF. The chain couples TRBV12-3 or TRBV12-4 to TRBJ2-3; D gene uncertain. The CDR3 spans 12 residues. Between the trimmed V and J ends, which lost 5 bases and 6 bases, there was a span of 9 bases.

As DNA, the CDR3 is TGCGCCAGCAGTGGTCAGGGGTCCTATGGCTACACCTTC. Translating it yields CASSGQGSYGYTF. This chain connects TRBV10-2 to TRBJ1-2, with TRBD1 as a possible D gene (6 bases). The CDR3 has 13 residues. Deletions cut 4 bases from V and 4 bases from J, with 10 bases between. CDR1 WSHSY and CDR2 SAAADI come from the germline V gene.